The TCR beta chain under discussion was sequenced for a study of T cells in Graves' hyperthyroidism and ophthalmopathy. The overall study: Peripheral blood sampling occurred at initial diagnosis, before any treatment.

V gave up 5 bases and J gave up 11 bases, with 16 bases separating them. The CDR3 runs 14 residues. Germline assignment: CDR1 MNHNS and CDR2 SASEGT. This clonotype was detected many times. What was amplified from RNA transcripts were TCR beta CDR3 regions. First-round RT-PCR of the TCR CDR3 relied on the HTBI primer set. TCRdb re-derived calls from the multiplex PCR reads in MiXCR, one entry per CDR3 protein. The sample carries 340,000 or so distinct CDR3 sequences, under 25% recorded once. Patients showing uncontrolled infection, other autoimmune disease, pregnancy or lactation were ineligible. Diagnoses were made from clinical symptoms, serum measures (thyroxine and TRAb), thyroid ultrasound and orbital computed tomography.

The sequencing input was blood. This sequence joins TRBV6-1 and TRBJ1-6, with a tentative D call TRBD1 (5 bases). This TCR was recovered from a woman in her fifties or sixties with Graves' hyperthyroidism. The CDR3 bases are TGTGCCAGCAGTTACAGGCCTTCGGGGGCACCCCTCCACTTT. It specifies CASSYRPSGAPLHF.